The TCR beta chain under discussion was sequenced for a study of T-cell memory formation after mild COVID-19. In this sample, this clonotype turned up a few times. Its antigen is not known. From 5'RACE with constant-segment primers came TCR alpha and TCR beta cDNA libraries that carried sample barcodes and UMIs. TCRdb passed the 5' RACE reads through MiXCR, listing each CDR3 protein once. Altogether about 180,000 distinct CDR3 sequences are present, roughly 18% being singletons, with the ten largest covering roughly 3.9%. Points from the study as a whole: The appearance of some responding clones in pre-infection memory suggested that cross-reactive memory joined. The main location of contracting CD4+ clones was CM and EM, and that of contracting CD8+ clones was EMRA. Later expanders leaned CD4+, whereas day 15 to 85 contracting clones were balanced CD4/CD8.

The V gene's germline CDR1 is SGDLS and CDR2 YYNGEE. This CDR3 comprises 16 residues. The V gene lost 4 bases and the J gene lost 5 bases, with 21 bases spanning the gap. The rearrangement uses TRBV9 and TRBJ2-5; D possibly matches TRBD1 or TRBD2 (6 bases each). This TCR was recovered from a man aged 18 to 30 who had mild COVID-19 (a few samples of this study predate the infection). Cell type and time point are not known. The sample comprised PBMCs or a T cell subset sorted from them (not recorded which). CDR3 DNA: TGTGCCAGCAGCTCCCGCCGTCGGGGGCCGTTTGAGACCCAGTACTTC. Amino acid sequence: CASSSRRRGPFETQYF.